This TCR beta chain comes out of a study of T cell responses to AZD1222 COVID-19 vaccine. Overall study results and limits: A mostly white British donor set with more females was recruited, and clonal diversity was possibly underestimated.

V was shortened by 5 bases and J by 1 base, with 18 bases between the two germline ends. CDR3 length equals 16 residues. CDR1 SGHTA and CDR2 FQGNSA come from the germline V gene. This clone appeared once. Antigen: not known. The method was immunoSEQ multiplex PCR; TCRdb's version includes in-frame clones alone and lacks a portion of them. The sample lists 150,000 to 200,000 clones; approximately 93% were seen once. The TCR was taken from an adult in good health. Sequenced here: peripheral blood, sampled on day 0 of AZD1222 vaccination. The rearrangement links TRBV7-2 to TRBJ2-7; tentatively, D is TRBD1 or TRBD2 (5 bases each). In DNA, the CDR3 is TGTGCCAGCAGCAGTTTCCGGGACCAGGGATCCTACGAGCAGTACTTC. This gives the protein CASSSFRDQGSYEQYF.